This TCR beta chain was documented in a study of cytomegalovirus exposure and HLA in healthy donors. V trimming: 1 base; J trimming: 5 bases; junction bases outside the gene matches: 7. Germline CDR1 reads MGHRA; CDR2 reads YSYEKL. The CDR3 runs 16 residues. PCR used 60 Vbeta primers and 13 Jbeta primers. The repertoire was sequenced with immunoSEQ multiplex PCR; TCRdb's copy has only in-frame clones and lacks some. The sample consists of over 55,000 clones, around four fifths of them appearing once. The receptor comes from a woman aged 25-40 years in good health and CMV-seronegative. V gene TRBV4-1 combines with J gene TRBJ2-2, with 7 bases matching TRBD1. The sample was PBMCs. The DNA of the CDR3 is TGCGCCAGCAGCCAAGGCCAAGGGGGCAGAACCGGGGAGCTGTTTTTT. Translation: CASSQGQGGRTGELFF.